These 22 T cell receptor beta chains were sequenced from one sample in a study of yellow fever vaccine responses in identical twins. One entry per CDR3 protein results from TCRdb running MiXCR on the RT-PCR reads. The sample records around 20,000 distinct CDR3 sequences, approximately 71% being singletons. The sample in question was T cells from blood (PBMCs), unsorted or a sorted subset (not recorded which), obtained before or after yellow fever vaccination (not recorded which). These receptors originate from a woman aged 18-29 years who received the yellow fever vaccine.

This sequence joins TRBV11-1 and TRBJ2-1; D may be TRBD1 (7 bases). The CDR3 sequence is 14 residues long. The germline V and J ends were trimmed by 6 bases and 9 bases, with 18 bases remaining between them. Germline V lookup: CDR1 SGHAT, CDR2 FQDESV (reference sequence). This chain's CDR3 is CASRELVQGGEQFF. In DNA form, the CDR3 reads TGTGCCAGCAGAGAACTGGTCCAGGGGGGTGAGCAGTTCTTC.

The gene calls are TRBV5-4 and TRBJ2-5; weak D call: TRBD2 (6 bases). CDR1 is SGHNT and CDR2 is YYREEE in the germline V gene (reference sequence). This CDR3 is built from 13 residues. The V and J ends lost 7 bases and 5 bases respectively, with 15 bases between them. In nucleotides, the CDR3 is TGTGCCAGCCACGGTACGGCGGGGGAGACCCAGTACTTC. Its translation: CASHGTAGETQYF.

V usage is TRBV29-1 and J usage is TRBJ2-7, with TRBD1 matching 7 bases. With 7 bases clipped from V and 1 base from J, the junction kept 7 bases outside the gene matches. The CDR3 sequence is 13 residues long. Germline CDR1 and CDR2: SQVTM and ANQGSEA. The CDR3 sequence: CSALGDSSYEQYF. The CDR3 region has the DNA TGCAGCGCCCTCGGGGACAGTTCCTACGAGCAGTACTTC.

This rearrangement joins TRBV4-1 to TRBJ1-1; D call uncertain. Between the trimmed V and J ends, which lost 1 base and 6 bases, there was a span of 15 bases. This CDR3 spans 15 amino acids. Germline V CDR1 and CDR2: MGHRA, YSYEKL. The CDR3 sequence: CASSQGPGGRPEAFF. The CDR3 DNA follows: TGCGCCAGCAGCCAAGGGCCGGGTGGGCGCCCTGAAGCTTTCTTT.

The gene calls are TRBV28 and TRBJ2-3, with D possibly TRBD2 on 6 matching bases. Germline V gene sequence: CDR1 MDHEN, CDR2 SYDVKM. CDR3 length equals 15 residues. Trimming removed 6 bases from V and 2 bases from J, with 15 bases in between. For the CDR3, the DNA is TGTGCCAGCAGCCCGGGACTGATATTCACAGATACGCAGTATTTT. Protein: CASSPGLIFTDTQYF.

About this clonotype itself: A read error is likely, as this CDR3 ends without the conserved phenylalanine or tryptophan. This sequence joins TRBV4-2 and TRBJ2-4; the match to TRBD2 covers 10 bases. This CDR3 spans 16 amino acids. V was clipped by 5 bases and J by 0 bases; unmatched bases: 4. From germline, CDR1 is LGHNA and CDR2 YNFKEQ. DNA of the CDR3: TGTGCCAGCAGCAACACTAGCGGGATAGCCAAAAACATTCAGTACTAC. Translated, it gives CASSNTSGIAKNIQYY.

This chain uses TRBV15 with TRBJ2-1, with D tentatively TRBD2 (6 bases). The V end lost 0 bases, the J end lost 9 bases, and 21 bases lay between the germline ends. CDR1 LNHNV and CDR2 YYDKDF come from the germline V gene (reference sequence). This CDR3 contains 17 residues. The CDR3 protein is CATSRDGASVTRGEQFF. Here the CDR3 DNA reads TGTGCCACCAGCAGAGATGGGGCTAGCGTCACAAGGGGTGAGCAGTTCTTC.

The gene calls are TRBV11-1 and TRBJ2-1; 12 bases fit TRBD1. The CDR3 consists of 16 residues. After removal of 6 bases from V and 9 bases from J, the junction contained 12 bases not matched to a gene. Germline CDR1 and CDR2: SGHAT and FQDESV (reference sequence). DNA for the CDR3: TGTGCCAGCAGTTACGGGACAGGGGGCGCGAGGGGTGAGCAGTTCTTC. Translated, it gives CASSYGTGGARGEQFF. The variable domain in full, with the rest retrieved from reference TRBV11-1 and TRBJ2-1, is EAEVAQSPRYKITEKSQAVAFWCDPISGHATLYWYRQILGQGPELLVQFQDESVVDDSQLPKDRFSAERLKGVDSTLKIQPAELGDSAMYLCASSYGTGGARGEQFFGPGTRLTVL.

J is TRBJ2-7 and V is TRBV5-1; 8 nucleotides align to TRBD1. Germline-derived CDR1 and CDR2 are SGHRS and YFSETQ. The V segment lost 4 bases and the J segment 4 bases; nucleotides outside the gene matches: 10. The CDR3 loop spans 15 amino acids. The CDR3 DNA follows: TGCGCCAGCAGCCCACAAAGGGACAGGACATACGAGCAGTACTTC. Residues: CASSPQRDRTYEQYF.

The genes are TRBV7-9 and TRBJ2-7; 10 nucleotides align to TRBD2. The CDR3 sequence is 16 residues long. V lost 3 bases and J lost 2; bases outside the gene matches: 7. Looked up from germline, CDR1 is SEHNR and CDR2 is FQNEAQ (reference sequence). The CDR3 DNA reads TGTGCCAGCAGCTTGAGTAGCGGGGGGCCCACCTACGAGCAGTACGTC. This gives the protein CASSLSSGGPTYEQYV.

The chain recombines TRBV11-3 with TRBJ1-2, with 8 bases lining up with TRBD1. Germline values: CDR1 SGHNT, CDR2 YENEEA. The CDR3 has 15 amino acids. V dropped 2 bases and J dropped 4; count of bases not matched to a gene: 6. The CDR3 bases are TGTGCCAGCAGCTTAAGTTCAGGACAGGGCTATGGCTACACCTTC. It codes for CASSLSSGQGYGYTF.

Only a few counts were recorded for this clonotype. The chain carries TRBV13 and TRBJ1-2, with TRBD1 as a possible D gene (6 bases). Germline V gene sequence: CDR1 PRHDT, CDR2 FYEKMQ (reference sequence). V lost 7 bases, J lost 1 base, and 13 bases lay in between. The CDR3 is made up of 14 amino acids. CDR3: CASISDRFNYGYTF. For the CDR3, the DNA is TGTGCCAGCATCTCGGACAGATTTAACTATGGCTACACCTTC.

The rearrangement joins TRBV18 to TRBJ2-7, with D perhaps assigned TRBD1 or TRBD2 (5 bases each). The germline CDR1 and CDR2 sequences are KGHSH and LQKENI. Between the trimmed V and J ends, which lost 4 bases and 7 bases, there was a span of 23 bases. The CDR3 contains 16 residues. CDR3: CASSQGTGLMGLEQYF. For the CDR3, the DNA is TGTGCCAGCTCACAAGGGACGGGCCTGATGGGGCTAGAGCAGTACTTC. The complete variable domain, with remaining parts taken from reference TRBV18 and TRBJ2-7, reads NAGVMQNPRHLVRRRGQEARLRCSPMKGHSHVYWYRQLPEEGLKFMVYLQKENIIDESGMPKERFSAEFPKEGPSILRIQQVVRGDSAAYFCASSQGTGLMGLEQYFGPGTRLTVT.

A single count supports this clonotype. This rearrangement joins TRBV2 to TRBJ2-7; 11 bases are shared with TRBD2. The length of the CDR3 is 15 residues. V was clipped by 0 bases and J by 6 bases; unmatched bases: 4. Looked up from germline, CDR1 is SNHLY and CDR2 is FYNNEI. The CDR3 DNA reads TGTGCCAGCAGTGAAGCACTAGCGGGAGTGGGCGAGCAGTACTTC. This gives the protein CASSEALAGVGEQYF.

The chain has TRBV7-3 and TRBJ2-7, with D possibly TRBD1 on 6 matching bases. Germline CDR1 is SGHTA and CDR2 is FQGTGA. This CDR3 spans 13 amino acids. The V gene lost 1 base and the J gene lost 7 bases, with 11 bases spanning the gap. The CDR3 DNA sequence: TGTGCCAGCAGCTTAATAGGGGGTGAGGAGCAGTACTTC. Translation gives CASSLIGGEEQYF.

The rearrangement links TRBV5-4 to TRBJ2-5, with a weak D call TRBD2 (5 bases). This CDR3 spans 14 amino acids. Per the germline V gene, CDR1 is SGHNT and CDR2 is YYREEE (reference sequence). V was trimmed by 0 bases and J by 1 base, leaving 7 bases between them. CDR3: CASSLVGVQETQYF. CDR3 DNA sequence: TGTGCCAGCAGCTTGGTCGGGGTCCAAGAGACCCAGTACTTC.

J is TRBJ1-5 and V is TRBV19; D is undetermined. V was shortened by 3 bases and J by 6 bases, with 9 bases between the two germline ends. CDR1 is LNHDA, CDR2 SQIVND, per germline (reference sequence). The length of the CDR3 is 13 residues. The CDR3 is CASSISAGQPQHF. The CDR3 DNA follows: TGTGCCAGTAGTATTTCAGCGGGTCAGCCCCAGCATTTT.

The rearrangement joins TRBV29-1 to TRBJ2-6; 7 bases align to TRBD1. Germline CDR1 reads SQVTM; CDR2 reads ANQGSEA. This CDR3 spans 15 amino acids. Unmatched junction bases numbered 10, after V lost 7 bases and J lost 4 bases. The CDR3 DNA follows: TGCAGCGCAACAGTACAGGGGACAGGGGCCAACGTCCTGACTTTC. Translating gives CSATVQGTGANVLTF.

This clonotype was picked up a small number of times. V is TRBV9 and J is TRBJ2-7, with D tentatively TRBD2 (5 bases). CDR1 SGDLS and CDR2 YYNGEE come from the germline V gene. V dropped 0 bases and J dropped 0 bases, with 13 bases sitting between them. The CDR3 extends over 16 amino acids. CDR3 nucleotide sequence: TGTGCCAGCAGCGTAGGCCCGGGGTTGAGCTCCTACGAGCAGTACTTC. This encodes CASSVGPGLSSYEQYF.

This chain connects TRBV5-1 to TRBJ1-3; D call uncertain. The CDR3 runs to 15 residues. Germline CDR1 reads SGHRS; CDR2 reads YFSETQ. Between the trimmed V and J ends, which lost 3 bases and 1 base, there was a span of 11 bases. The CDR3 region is CASSSTLQSGNTIYF. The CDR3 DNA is TGCGCCAGCAGCTCTACTCTACAGTCTGGAAACACCATATATTTT.

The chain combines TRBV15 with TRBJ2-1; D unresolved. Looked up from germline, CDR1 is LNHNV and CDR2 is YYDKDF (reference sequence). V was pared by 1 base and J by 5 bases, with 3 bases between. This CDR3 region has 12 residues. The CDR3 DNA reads TGTGCCACCAGCAGAGGCAACAATGAGCAGTTCTTC. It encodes CATSRGNNEQFF.

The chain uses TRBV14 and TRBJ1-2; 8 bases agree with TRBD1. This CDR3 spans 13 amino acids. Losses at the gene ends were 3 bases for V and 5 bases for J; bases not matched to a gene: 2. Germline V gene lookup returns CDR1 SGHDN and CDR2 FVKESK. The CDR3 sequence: CASSHRQGYGYTF. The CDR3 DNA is TGTGCCAGCAGCCATCGACAGGGGTATGGCTACACCTTC.